This T cell receptor (beta chain) was sequenced for a study of OX40 agonist ivuxolimab in advanced cancers. Assay used: immunoSEQ multiplex PCR; TCRdb lists only in-frame clones, some missing. The table records around 70,000 clones, 80% to 85% of them present only once. Germline-derived CDR1 and CDR2 are LGHNA and YNFKEQ. The ends were cut back, 1 base at V and 0 bases at J, with 18 bases in the middle. The CDR3 spans 18 residues. Systemic immunosuppression or autoimmune disease history was grounds to exclude patients. This TCR was sampled from an adult with an advanced solid tumor such as melanoma, head and neck, liver or kidney cancer. The sequenced sample was CD4+ or CD8+ T cells sorted from blood, obtained in a trial of the OX40 agonist ivuxolimab. This chain links TRBV4-2 with TRBJ1-2; maybe TRBD1 (5 bases). The CDR3 DNA follows: TGTGCCAGCAGCCAAGGGTCGGGGGGGGTATATTCTAACTATGGCTACACCTTC. Its translation is CASSQGSGGVYSNYGYTF.